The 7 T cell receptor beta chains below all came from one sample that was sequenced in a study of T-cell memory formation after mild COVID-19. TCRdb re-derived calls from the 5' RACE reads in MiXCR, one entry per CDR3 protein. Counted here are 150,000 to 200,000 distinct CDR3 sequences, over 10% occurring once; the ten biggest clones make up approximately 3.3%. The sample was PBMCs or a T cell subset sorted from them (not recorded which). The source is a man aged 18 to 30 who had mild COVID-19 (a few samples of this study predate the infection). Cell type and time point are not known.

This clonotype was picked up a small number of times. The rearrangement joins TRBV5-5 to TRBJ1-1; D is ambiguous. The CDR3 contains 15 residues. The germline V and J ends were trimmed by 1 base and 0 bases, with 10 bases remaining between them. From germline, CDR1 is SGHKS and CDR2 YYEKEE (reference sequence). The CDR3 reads CASSLLGNVNTEAFF. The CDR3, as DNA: TGTGCCAGCAGCTTGCTTGGCAACGTGAACACTGAAGCTTTCTTT.

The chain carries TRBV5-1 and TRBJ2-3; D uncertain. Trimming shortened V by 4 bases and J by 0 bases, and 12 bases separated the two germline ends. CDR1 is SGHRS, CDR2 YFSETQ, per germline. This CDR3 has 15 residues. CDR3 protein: CASSQYTSSTDTQYF. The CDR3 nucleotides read TGCGCCAGCAGCCAGTACACCTCTAGCACAGATACGCAGTATTTT.

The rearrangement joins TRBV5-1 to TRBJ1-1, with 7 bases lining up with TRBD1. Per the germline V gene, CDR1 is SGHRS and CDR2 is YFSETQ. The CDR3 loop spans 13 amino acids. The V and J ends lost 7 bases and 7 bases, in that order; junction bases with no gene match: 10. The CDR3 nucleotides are TGCGCCAGCGGCAACCAGGGGGGAGATGAAGCTTTCTTT. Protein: CASGNQGGDEAFF.

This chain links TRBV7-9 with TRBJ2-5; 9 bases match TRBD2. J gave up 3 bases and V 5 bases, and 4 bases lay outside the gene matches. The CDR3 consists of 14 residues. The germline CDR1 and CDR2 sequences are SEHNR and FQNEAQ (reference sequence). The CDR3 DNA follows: TGTGCCAGCAGCCCTAGCGGGGCGGAAGAGACCCAGTACTTC. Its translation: CASSPSGAEETQYF.

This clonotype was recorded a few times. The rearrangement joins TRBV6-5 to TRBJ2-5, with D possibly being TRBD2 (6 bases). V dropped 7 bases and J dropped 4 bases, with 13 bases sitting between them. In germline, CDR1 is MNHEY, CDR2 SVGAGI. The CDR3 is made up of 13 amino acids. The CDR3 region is CASTRGRGETQYF. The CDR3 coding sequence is TGTGCCAGCACGCGGGGCCGGGGAGAGACCCAGTACTTC.

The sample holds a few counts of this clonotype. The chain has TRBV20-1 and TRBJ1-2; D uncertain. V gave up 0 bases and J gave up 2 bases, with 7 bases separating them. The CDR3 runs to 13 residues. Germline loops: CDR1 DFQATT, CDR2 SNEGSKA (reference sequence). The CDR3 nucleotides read TGCAGTGCTAGAGATACAGTGAACTATGGCTACACCTTC. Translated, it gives CSARDTVNYGYTF.

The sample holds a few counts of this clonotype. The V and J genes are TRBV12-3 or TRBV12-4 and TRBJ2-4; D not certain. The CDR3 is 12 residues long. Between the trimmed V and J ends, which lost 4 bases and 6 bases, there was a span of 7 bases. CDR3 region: CASSSPVNIQYF. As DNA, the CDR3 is TGTGCCAGCAGTTCTCCGGTAAACATTCAGTACTTC.